These T cell receptor beta chains were read from a single sample in a study of blood T cell repertoires in COVID-19. Produced via immunoSEQ multiplex PCR; TCRdb's table is partial and in-frame only. The data contain under 300,000 clones, roughly nine tenths of them singletons. The sample comprised peripheral blood. The receptor set was obtained from a woman in her thirties with COVID-19, enrolled during active disease. CDR3s leave out the opening cysteine and the closing phenylalanine or tryptophan. Rows give clone size only sometimes, using once, few, many, or a class for an expanded clone.

>.|TRBV5-1|TRBJ2-7
ASRAQGSKQY
>.|TRBV19|TRBJ2-5
ASRSASGGETQY
>.|TRBV5-1|TRBJ2-7
ASSLAGQGPYEQY
>.|TRBV11-2|TRBJ1-2
ASSLGSWSVRAYNYGYT
>.|TRBV29-1|TRBJ2-1
SVEPQRGVSYNEQF
>once|TRBV7-8|TRBJ2-5
ASSLRAGGELKTQY
>.|TRBV7-2|TRBJ2-7
ASSLEVGVPYEQY
>few|TRBV6-5|TRBJ1-5
ASSSLPGVGQPQH
>.|TRBV29-1|TRBJ1-2
SVERSVSGDGYT
>.|TRBV10-2|TRBJ1-5
ASSRGTAASSDQPQH
>.|TRBV15|TRBJ1-3
ATSRGGEINTIY
>.|TRBV11-2|TRBJ2-7
ASSWGLGDSYEQY
>.|TRBV19|TRBJ2-7
ASSIKVVGYEQY
>.|TRBV19|TRBJ1-4
ASSITAEVNEKLF
>few|TRBV2|TRBJ2-3
ASSVGLSTDTQY
>.|TRBV24-1|TRBJ2-5
ATSDRDTRNGETQY
>.|TRBV6-1|TRBJ1-5
ASSEQHQGLGQPQH
>.|TRBV7-8|TRBJ1-1
ASSSVLRGTEAF
>.|TRBV6-1|TRBJ1-4
ASSEAGQGREKLF
>once|TRBV5-6|TRBJ2-7
ASTDQGQSTYEQY
>.|TRBV5-4|TRBJ2-7
ASSLGQSSYEQY
>.|TRBV4-1|TRBJ2-1
ASSLGTSGGYNEQF
>.|TRBV28|TRBJ1-2
ASRKQGAGYGYT
>.|TRBV7-9|TRBJ1-1
ASSKQWGVTEAF
>.|TRBV7-2|TRBJ2-3
ASSLGGGTTDTQY
>.|TRBV19|TRBJ2-7
ASSTRDSGTYEQY
>.|TRBV2|TRBJ1-2
ASSGPGGNYGYT
>.|TRBV19|TRBJ2-1
ASSIRASGLYNEQF
>.|TRBV3-1/TRBV3-2|TRBJ2-2
ASSLTSGGAGELF
>.|TRBV15|TRBJ2-1
ATSRDSVSGASSYNEQF
>.|TRBV5-1|TRBJ2-5
ASSLAGTGNQETQY
>.|TRBV13|TRBJ1-1
ASSYINEDRNTEAF